The 32 T cell receptor beta chains presented below share a single source sample, sequenced in a study of blood T cell repertoires in COVID-19. Some clones are missing from TCRdb's copy, which holds only in-frame ones; the method was immunoSEQ multiplex PCR. The profile shows 100,000 to 150,000 clones, more than 85% of them singletons. Sequencing was carried out using peripheral blood. Every receptor here comes from a man aged 45-65 years with COVID-19, enrolled during active disease.

Sample share makes this clone medium-sized. The rearrangement joins TRBV19 to TRBJ2-6; possible D gene TRBD1, 6 bases. The V end lost 10 bases, the J end lost 0 bases, and 22 bases lay between the germline ends. Per the germline V gene, CDR1 is LNHDA and CDR2 is SQIVND (reference sequence). There are 18 residues in the CDR3. CDR3 DNA: TGTGCCACAACTCCAGACACAGGGTCCCCCTCTGGGGCCAACGTCCTGACTTTC. Translating gives CATTPDTGSPSGANVLTF. Full variable domain (remainder filled in from reference TRBV19 and TRBJ2-6): DGGITQSPKYLFRKEGQNVTLSCEQNLNHDAMYWYRQDPGQGLRLIYYSQIVNDFQKGDIAEGYSVSREKKESFPLTVTSAQKNPTAFYLCATTPDTGSPSGANVLTFGAGSRLTVL.

V usage is TRBV11-3 and J usage is TRBJ2-7, with TRBD1 matching over 10 bases. The CDR3 sequence is 17 residues long. Germline V lookup: CDR1 SGHNT, CDR2 YENEEA. J gave up 9 bases and V 6 bases, and 20 bases lay outside the gene matches. The CDR3 here is CASSPFYGDRGPFAQYV. The CDR3 DNA reads as TGTGCCAGCAGTCCCTTCTACGGGGACAGGGGCCCTTTTGCGCAGTACGTC.

The table lists this clone with a count of one. CDR3 in amino acids: CASRTSGRAVDTQYF. CDR3 DNA: TGTGCCAGTAGAACTAGCGGGAGGGCAGTAGATACGCAGTATTTT. V gene TRBV19 combines with J gene TRBJ2-3; 13 bases align to TRBD2. The CDR3 contains 15 residues. V trimming: 6 bases; J trimming: 5 bases; junction bases outside the gene matches: 5. In germline, CDR1 is LNHDA, CDR2 SQIVND (reference sequence).

The J gene is TRBJ2-2, the V gene TRBV5-1; TRBD1 matches 8 bases. Per the germline V gene, CDR1 is SGHRS and CDR2 is YFSETQ. The length of the CDR3 is 14 residues. V lost 0 bases, J lost 5 bases, and 0 bases stayed unmatched. The CDR3 is CASSLGQGTGELFF. CDR3 coding DNA: TGCGCCAGCAGCTTGGGACAGGGGACCGGGGAGCTGTTTTTT.

The V and J genes are TRBV9 and TRBJ2-1, with D unclear. Germline values: CDR1 SGDLS, CDR2 YYNGEE. The length of the CDR3 is 12 residues. Trimming took 0 bases from V and 6 from J, leaving 4 bases between them. CDR3 sequence: CASSVGVNEQFF. For the CDR3, the DNA is TGTGCCAGCAGCGTAGGAGTCAATGAGCAGTTCTTC. The variable domain in full, completed from reference TRBV9 and TRBJ2-1, reads DSGVTQTPKHLITATGQRVTLRCSPRSGDLSVYWYQQSLDQGLQFLIQYYNGEERAKGNILERFSAQQFPDLHSELNLSSLELGDSALYFCASSVGVNEQFFGPGTRLTVL.

V gene TRBV5-1 combines with J gene TRBJ2-2, with TRBD2 matching 8 bases. V shed 0 bases, J shed 1 base, and the junction held 2 bases outside the gene matches. CDR3 length: 16 amino acids. Germline lookup yields CDR1 SGHRS and CDR2 YFSETQ. The CDR3 region is CASSLVLAGNTGELFF. As DNA, the CDR3 is TGCGCCAGCAGCTTGGTTCTAGCGGGGAACACCGGGGAGCTGTTTTTT.

The chain carries TRBV6-5 and TRBJ1-2; 7 nucleotides agree with TRBD1. The CDR3 consists of 12 residues. The germline V gene encodes CDR1 MNHEY and CDR2 SVGAGI. Trimming took 10 bases from V and 1 from J; bases not matched to a gene: 3. CDR3 sequence: CATYRGNYGYTF. As DNA, the CDR3 is TGTGCCACCTACAGGGGTAACTATGGCTACACCTTC.

The rearrangement joins TRBV5-6 to TRBJ1-2, with 10 bases matching TRBD1. The length of the CDR3 is 17 residues. V shed 4 bases, J shed 2 bases, and the junction held 11 bases outside the gene matches. Germline V gives CDR1 SGHDT, CDR2 YYEEEE. The CDR3 nucleotides are TGTGCCAGCAGCCCACGGGACAGGGGCGAAAGCAACTATGGCTACACCTTC. As protein: CASSPRDRGESNYGYTF.

In its sample, this clone was seen a few times. The DNA of the CDR3 is TGTGCCAGCAGTTACCCATCGACTGACTTATACGAGCAGTACTTC. As protein: CASSYPSTDLYEQYF. The chain links TRBV6-2 or TRBV6-3 to TRBJ2-7; D call uncertain. The CDR3 loop spans 15 amino acids. The V and J ends lost 2 bases and 4 bases respectively, with 15 bases between them. Germline V gene lookup returns CDR1 MNHEY and CDR2 SVGEGT.

This chain uses TRBV5-1 with TRBJ1-2; D remains unclear. The CDR3 is 15 residues long. Trimming pared 0 bases from V and 2 bases from J, leaving 11 bases between. Germline V lookup: CDR1 SGHRS, CDR2 YFSETQ. Here the CDR3 reads CASSLAEHTNYGYTF. The CDR3 nucleotides read TGCGCCAGCAGCTTGGCCGAACATACGAACTATGGCTACACCTTC.

J is TRBJ2-3 and V is TRBV12-3 or TRBV12-4, with D possibly being TRBD1 (5 bases). This CDR3 is 12 amino acids long. The V and J ends lost 8 bases and 2 bases respectively, with 8 bases between them. CDR3 protein: CASSRDTDTQYF. The CDR3 region has the DNA TGTGCCAGCTCCAGGGACACAGATACGCAGTATTTT.

The chain has TRBV5-4 and TRBJ2-5; 12 positions match TRBD2. The CDR3 covers 15 residues. Trimming removed 3 bases from V and 4 bases from J; junction bases left unmatched: 4. CDR1 is SGHNT, CDR2 YYREEE, per germline (reference sequence). The CDR3 DNA reads as TGTGCCAGCAGCTCTAGCGGGAGGGCCATAGAGACCCAGTACTTC. Residues: CASSSSGRAIETQYF.

This chain connects TRBV24-1 to TRBJ2-1; 7 nucleotides match TRBD1. The CDR3 sequence is 14 residues long. After removal of 9 bases from V and 0 bases from J, the junction contained 4 bases not matched to a gene. CDR1 is KGHDR, CDR2 SFDVKD, per germline. The CDR3 sequence is CATRDSRSYNEQFF. In nucleotides, the CDR3 is TGTGCCACCCGGGACAGCCGCTCCTACAATGAGCAGTTCTTC.

This clone showed up just once. This chain connects TRBV7-8 to TRBJ1-1, with unresolved D. Germline V gene sequence: CDR1 SGHVS, CDR2 FQNEAQ. V was clipped by 5 bases and J by 10 bases, with 14 bases between them. The CDR3 spans 12 residues. The CDR3 is CASSLVLERAFF. The CDR3 DNA follows: TGTGCCAGCAGCCTCGTCCTCGAGAGAGCTTTCTTT.

The chain is built from TRBV5-1 and TRBJ2-7; D gene ambiguous. From germline, CDR1 is SGHRS and CDR2 YFSETQ. Trimming removed 0 bases at V and 5 bases at J, with 12 bases between. CDR3 length: 14 amino acids. CDR3 residues: CASSLAVDGDEQYF. The CDR3 nucleotides read TGCGCCAGCAGCTTGGCCGTAGACGGAGACGAGCAGTACTTC.

This chain uses TRBV19 with TRBJ2-3; tentative D call: TRBD2 (6 bases). Germline-derived CDR1 and CDR2 are LNHDA and SQIVND (reference sequence). Trimming cost V 2 bases and J 1 base, with 10 bases left between them. The CDR3 covers 15 residues. In DNA form, the CDR3 reads TGTGCCAGTAGTATAAAACTAGCTGGCACAGATACGCAGTATTTT. It yields the protein CASSIKLAGTDTQYF. The variable domain in full, completed from reference TRBV19 and TRBJ2-3, reads DGGITQSPKYLFRKEGQNVTLSCEQNLNHDAMYWYRQDPGQGLRLIYYSQIVNDFQKGDIAEGYSVSREKKESFPLTVTSAQKNPTAFYLCASSIKLAGTDTQYFGPGTRLTVL.

As to this clone: In the same sample, other DNA sequences code for this CDR3. The chain uses TRBV24-1 and TRBJ2-5; no clear D. This CDR3 is built from 12 residues. Germline-derived CDR1 and CDR2 are KGHDR and SFDVKD. Trimming pared 1 base from V and 5 bases from J, leaving 4 bases between. This chain's CDR3 is CATSDLEETQYF. The CDR3 DNA reads TGTGCCACCAGTGATTTAGAGGAGACCCAGTACTTC.

This clone was observed once. The chain joins TRBV20-1 to TRBJ1-5; D is uncertain. Per germline, CDR1 DFQATT and CDR2 SNEGSKA (reference sequence). With 6 bases removed from V and 7 bases from J, the gap between germline ends came to 10 bases. The CDR3 runs to 11 residues. The CDR3 protein is CSAEGEQPQHF. The CDR3 region has the DNA TGCAGTGCGGAAGGAGAACAGCCCCAGCATTTT.

The rearrangement links TRBV6-2 or TRBV6-3 to TRBJ2-7; D gene ambiguous. The CDR3 runs 14 residues. V lost 0 bases and J 2 bases, leaving 8 bases between the germline ends. Germline V gene sequence: CDR1 MNHEY, CDR2 SVGEGT. The CDR3 here is CASSYSTETYEQYF. CDR3 DNA sequence: TGTGCCAGCAGTTACTCAACGGAGACCTACGAGCAGTACTTC.

This clone was counted a single time. This chain connects TRBV28 to TRBJ2-7, with 10 bases matching TRBD2. This CDR3 contains 14 residues. Germline V gene data show CDR1 as MDHEN and CDR2 as SYDVKM. V dropped 8 bases and J dropped 2; count of bases not matched to a gene: 6. The CDR3 DNA sequence: TGTGCCAGCGGTGTAGCGGGGGGCGCCTACGAGCAGTACTTC. It encodes CASGVAGGAYEQYF.

This clone occurred once. The gene calls are TRBV10-3 and TRBJ2-2; the D gene is possibly TRBD1 (5 bases). The CDR3 contains 13 residues. V was clipped by 10 bases and J by 1 base, with 10 bases between them. CDR1 and CDR2 (germline): ENHRY, SYGVKD. CDR3 coding DNA: TGTGCCACCCAAGACAGGAACACCGGGGAGCTGTTTTTT. Its protein product is CATQDRNTGELFF.

The chain joins TRBV27 to TRBJ2-3; D is unclear. The germline V gene encodes CDR1 MNHEY and CDR2 SMNVEV (reference sequence). Trimming pared 4 bases from V and 6 bases from J, leaving 5 bases between. CDR3 size: 11 residues. CDR3 bases: TGTGCCAGCAGTTCTGTGGATACGCAGTATTTT. Translating gives CASSSVDTQYF.

This clone was observed once. Other DNA sequences in this specimen translate into the identical CDR3. This rearrangement joins TRBV5-4 to TRBJ2-2, with D possibly being TRBD1 (5 bases). V was pared by 2 bases and J by 1 base, with 9 bases between. The CDR3 length is 15 residues. CDR1 and CDR2 (germline): SGHNT, YYREEE (reference sequence). CDR3 sequence: CASSLGQGNTGELFF. The CDR3 nucleotides read TGTGCCAGCAGCTTAGGTCAGGGGAACACCGGGGAGCTGTTTTTT.

The J gene is TRBJ2-2, the V gene TRBV9; 16 bases agree with TRBD2. Germline values: CDR1 SGDLS, CDR2 YYNGEE. The J segment lost 7 bases and the V segment lost 3 bases, leaving 9 bases of the junction unmatched. CDR3 length: 18 amino acids. The CDR3 region has the DNA TGTGCCAGCAGCGATCCGGGACTAGCGGGAGGGCCTTTCGGGGAGCTGTTTTTT. This translates into CASSDPGLAGGPFGELFF.

This chain links TRBV18 with TRBJ2-5; D might be TRBD2 (5 bases). Trimming removed 3 bases from V and 3 bases from J, with 14 bases in between. This CDR3 has 15 residues. The germline CDR1 and CDR2 sequences are KGHSH and LQKENI. The CDR3 reads CASSPVTTGKETQYF. As DNA, the CDR3 is TGTGCCAGCTCACCGGTGACTACGGGAAAAGAGACCCAGTACTTC.

The rearrangement uses TRBV5-6 and TRBJ1-4; the match to TRBD1 covers 9 bases. The V segment lost 3 bases and the J segment 5 bases; nucleotides outside the gene matches: 8. The CDR3 contains 16 residues. Per germline, CDR1 SGHDT and CDR2 YYEEEE. The CDR3 here is CASSSSRDRANEKLFF. CDR3 coding DNA: TGTGCCAGCAGCTCCTCCCGGGACAGGGCAAATGAAAAACTGTTTTTT.

The V gene is TRBV9, the J gene TRBJ2-5; tentative D call: TRBD2 (5 bases). The CDR3 has 13 amino acids. Trimming took 3 bases from V and 6 from J, leaving 12 bases between them. Per the germline V gene, CDR1 is SGDLS and CDR2 is YYNGEE. Here the CDR3 reads CASSADSVKTQYF. DNA for the CDR3: TGTGCCAGCAGCGCGGACTCCGTCAAGACCCAGTACTTC.

The J gene is TRBJ2-6, the V gene TRBV7-2; TRBD2 is a possible D gene (5 bases). Germline-derived CDR1 and CDR2 are SGHTA and FQGNSA. Deletions cut 1 base from V and 4 bases from J, with 20 bases between. CDR3 size: 19 residues. The CDR3 sequence: CASSLVLASPTGGANVLTF. In DNA form, the CDR3 reads TGTGCCAGCAGCTTAGTATTGGCCTCTCCCACGGGAGGGGCCAACGTCCTGACTTTC.

To note about this clone: The identical CDR3 is also encoded by other nucleotide sequences in the sample. The gene calls are TRBV30 and TRBJ2-1, with 8 bases identical to TRBD2. Trimming cost V 0 bases and J 10 bases; bases outside gene matches: 5. The CDR3 spans 13 residues. CDR1 and CDR2 (germline): GTSNPN, SVGIG (reference sequence). The CDR3 DNA follows: TGTGCCTGGAGTGTACGATCGGGAGGGGAGCAGTTCTTC. Encoded protein: CAWSVRSGGEQFF.

This chain connects TRBV19 to TRBJ1-5; a possible D gene is TRBD1 (5 bases). Germline V gene sequence: CDR1 LNHDA, CDR2 SQIVND (reference sequence). The CDR3 totals 14 residues. The V end lost 1 base, the J end lost 6 bases, and 10 bases lay between the germline ends. The CDR3 loop is CASSIASGGQPQHF. CDR3 DNA: TGTGCCAGTAGTATAGCCTCGGGGGGTCAGCCCCAGCATTTT.

The rearrangement joins TRBV28 to TRBJ1-1; D may be TRBD1 (5 bases). CDR1 is MDHEN, CDR2 SYDVKM, per germline. Trimming cost V 2 bases and J 1 base, with 8 bases left between them. The length of the CDR3 is 14 residues. The CDR3 DNA reads as TGTGCCAGCAGTTTAATACAGGAGAACACTGAAGCTTTCTTT. Its translation is CASSLIQENTEAFF.

V gene TRBV6-2 or TRBV6-3 combines with J gene TRBJ2-5; a weak D match, TRBD2 (6 bases). The CDR3 length is 13 residues. V lost 2 bases and J 6 bases, leaving 10 bases between the germline ends. Germline V gene lookup returns CDR1 MNHEY and CDR2 SVGEGT. CDR3 sequence: CASSYPGSQTQYF. The CDR3 DNA reads TGTGCCAGCAGTTACCCCGGGAGTCAGACCCAGTACTTC.